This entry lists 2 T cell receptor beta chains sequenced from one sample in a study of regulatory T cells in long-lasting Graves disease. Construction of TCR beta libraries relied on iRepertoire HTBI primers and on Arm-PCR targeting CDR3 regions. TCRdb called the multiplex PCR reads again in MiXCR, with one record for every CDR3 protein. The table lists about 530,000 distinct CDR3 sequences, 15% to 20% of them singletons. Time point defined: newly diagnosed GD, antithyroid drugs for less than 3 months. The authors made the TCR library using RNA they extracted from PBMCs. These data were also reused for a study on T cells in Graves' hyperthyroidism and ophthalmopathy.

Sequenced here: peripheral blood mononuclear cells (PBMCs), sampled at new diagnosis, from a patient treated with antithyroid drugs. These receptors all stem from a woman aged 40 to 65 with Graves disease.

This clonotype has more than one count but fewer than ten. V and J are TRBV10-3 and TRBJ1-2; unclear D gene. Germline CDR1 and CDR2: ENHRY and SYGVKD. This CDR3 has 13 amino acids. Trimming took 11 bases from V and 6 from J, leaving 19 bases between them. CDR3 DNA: TGTGCCTCCGGTCCCCTTGGGGTACATGGCTACACCTTC. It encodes CASGPLGVHGYTF.

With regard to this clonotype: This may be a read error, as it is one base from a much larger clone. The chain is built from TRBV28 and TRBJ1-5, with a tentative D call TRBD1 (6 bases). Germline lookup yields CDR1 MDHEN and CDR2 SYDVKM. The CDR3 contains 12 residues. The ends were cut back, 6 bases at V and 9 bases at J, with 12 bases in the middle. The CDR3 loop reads CASRLQGRPQHF. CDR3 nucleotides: TGTGCCAGCAGATTACAGGGTCGGCCCCAGCATTTT.